These T cell receptor beta chains were read from a single sample in a study of blood T cell repertoires in COVID-19. Clones were sequenced by immunoSEQ multiplex PCR, and TCRdb holds only the in-frame ones, with some missing. The sample contains 650,000 to 800,000 clones, 70% to 90% of which appear only once. Sequencing input: peripheral blood. Receptors originate from a woman aged 18-35 years with acute or convalescent COVID-19. Each CDR3 is given with its conserved first and last residue. D genes are given only for firm matches. Only some rows state a clone size, as once, few, many or a class for expanded clones.

CASSVDGYNEQFF | TGTGCCAGCAGCGTGGACGGGTACAATGAGCAGTTCTTC | TRBJ2-1 | . | TRBV5-6 | .
CASSDRSGSYNEQFF | TGTGCCAGCAGTGACCGGTCCGGCTCCTACAATGAGCAGTTCTTC | TRBJ2-1 | . | TRBV6-4 | .
CASSKVKGKKTNTEAFF | TGTGCCAGCAGCAAAGTTAAGGGGAAAAAGACGAACACTGAAGCTTTCTTT | TRBJ1-1 | . | TRBV21-1 | few
CASSMKPPYNEQFF | TGTGCCAGTAGTATGAAGCCGCCTTACAATGAGCAGTTCTTC | TRBJ2-1 | . | TRBV19 | .
CASSLVAGGPDTQYF | TGTGCCAGCAGTCTGGTAGCGGGGGGACCAGATACGCAGTATTTT | TRBJ2-3 | TRBD2 | TRBV6-5 | few
CASSFGGYEQYF | TGTGCCAGCAGCTTCGGGGGCTACGAGCAGTACTTC | TRBJ2-7 | . | TRBV5-6 | .
CASSLLTGEQYF | TGTGCCAGCAGCTTACTGACGGGCGAGCAGTACTTC | TRBJ2-7 | . | TRBV7-9 | .
CASSPLGGGLENEQYF | TGTGCCAGCAGCCCCCTCGGGGGGGGCCTGGAGAACGAGCAGTACTTC | TRBJ2-7 | TRBD2 | TRBV11-2 | once
CSVDGQMLNYGYTF | TGCAGCGTCGATGGACAGATGCTCAACTATGGCTACACCTTC | TRBJ1-2 | . | TRBV29-1 | .
CASTPDSGGDEQYF | TGTGCCAGCACCCCGGATAGCGGGGGGGACGAGCAGTACTTC | TRBJ2-7 | TRBD2 | TRBV3-1/TRBV3-2 | .
CASSKQGVDGYTF | TGTGCCAGCAGCAAACAGGGAGTGGATGGCTACACCTTC | TRBJ1-2 | . | TRBV7-9 | .
CASSRQASYNEQFF | TGTGCCAGCAGCAGACAGGCCTCCTACAATGAGCAGTTCTTC | TRBJ2-1 | . | TRBV6-5 | .
CAISESGQPYGYTF | TGTGCCATCAGTGAATCAGGACAGCCCTATGGCTACACCTTC | TRBJ1-2 | . | TRBV10-3 | .
CASSPGQGNIEPQHF | TGTGCCAGCAGCCCTGGACAGGGAAACATTGAGCCCCAGCATTTT | TRBJ1-5 | TRBD1 | TRBV3-1/TRBV3-2 | .
CASSYNEKLFF | TGTGCCAGTAGTTATAATGAAAAACTGTTTTTT | TRBJ1-4 | . | TRBV19 | .
CASSPPQSYNEQFF | TGTGCCAGCAGCCCCCCGCAGTCCTACAATGAGCAGTTCTTC | TRBJ2-1 | . | TRBV11-3 | once
CASSPGQGPLF | TGTGCCAGCAGTCCGGGACAGGGCCCTCTCTTC | TRBJ2-1 | TRBD1 | TRBV6-6 | .
CASSLTSGGARTGELFF | TGTGCCAGCAGCCTGACTAGCGGGGGGGCCAGAACCGGGGAGCTGTTTTTT | TRBJ2-2 | TRBD2 | TRBV5-8 | .
CASTSSWGQGPGLAFEQYF | TGTGCCAGCACTAGTAGTTGGGGGCAGGGACCGGGACTAGCCTTCGAGCAGTACTTC | TRBJ2-7 | TRBD2 | TRBV7-9 | .
CATSDSPSSGGSYNEQFF | TGTGCCACCAGTGATTCCCCCTCTAGCGGGGGTTCCTACAATGAGCAGTTCTTC | TRBJ2-1 | TRBD2 | TRBV24-1 | .
CASTQGQRYKNYGYTF | TGTGCCAGTACCCAGGGACAGCGCTACAAGAACTATGGCTACACCTTC | TRBJ1-2 | TRBD1 | TRBV19 | .
CASSMGQNQPQHF | TGTGCCAGCAGTATGGGCCAGAATCAGCCCCAGCATTTT | TRBJ1-5 | . | TRBV6-5 | once
CASSLGEADNQPQHF | TGTGCCAGCAGCCTAGGTGAGGCCGACAATCAGCCCCAGCATTTT | TRBJ1-5 | . | TRBV7-9 | .
CASRTGVNSPLHF | TGTGCCAGTAGGACAGGGGTTAATTCACCCCTCCACTTT | TRBJ1-6 | TRBD1 | TRBV5-8 | few
CASSIAFTGSGEAFF | TGTGCCAGTAGTATAGCCTTCACAGGGTCTGGTGAAGCTTTCTTT | TRBJ1-1 | . | TRBV19 | .
CASSYSDLDSPLHF | TGTGCCAGCAGTTACTCGGACTTGGATTCACCCCTCCACTTT | TRBJ1-6 | . | TRBV6-6 | .
CASSISYSGGLRQPQHF | TGTGCCAGTAGTATTTCGTATTCGGGGGGCTTAAGGCAGCCCCAGCATTTT | TRBJ1-5 | . | TRBV19 | .
CASSQGRKETQYF | TGCGCCAGCAGCCAGGGGAGGAAAGAGACCCAGTACTTC | TRBJ2-5 | . | TRBV4-3 | .
CAIVGRGPEAFF | TGTGCCATCGTCGGGCGGGGTCCTGAAGCTTTCTTT | TRBJ1-1 | . | TRBV10-3 | .
CASRPGGTDYEQYF | TGTGCCAGCAGACCCGGAGGGACTGACTACGAGCAGTACTTC | TRBJ2-7 | . | TRBV27 | .
CASSLTLGQGGYEQYF | TGTGCCAGCAGTTTAACCTTAGGACAGGGGGGCTACGAGCAGTACTTC | TRBJ2-7 | TRBD1 | TRBV27 | .
CASGPGQIYGYTF | TGTGCCAGCGGCCCGGGACAGATTTATGGCTACACCTTC | TRBJ1-2 | TRBD1 | TRBV27 | .
CASRRHQGSEAFF | TGTGCCAGCAGACGCCATCAGGGGTCGGAAGCTTTCTTT | TRBJ1-1 | . | TRBV6-5 | .
CASSKEIKGHGNTIYF | TGTGCCAGCAGCAAAGAGATTAAGGGGCACGGAAACACCATATATTTT | TRBJ1-3 | . | TRBV21-1 | .
CASSSIPGSYGYTF | TGTGCCAGCAGCTCTATTCCGGGAAGCTATGGCTACACCTTC | TRBJ1-2 | . | TRBV7-8 | .
CASSDEGAGANVLTF | TGTGCCAGCAGTGATGAAGGGGCTGGGGCCAACGTCCTGACTTTC | TRBJ2-6 | . | TRBV6-1 | .
CASSDSTSGGDTQYF | TGTGCCAGCAGTGACTCGACTAGCGGGGGAGATACGCAGTATTTT | TRBJ2-3 | TRBD2 | TRBV6-4 | few
CAWRNGREVLGNTIYF | TGTGCCTGGAGAAACGGCAGGGAGGTTTTGGGAAACACCATATATTTT | TRBJ1-3 | . | TRBV30 | .
CSASASAGNTEAFF | TGCAGTGCTAGTGCATCGGCGGGGAACACTGAAGCTTTCTTT | TRBJ1-1 | . | TRBV20-1 | .
CASGSSGDRGVDTQYF | TGTGCTAGTGGTTCATCCGGAGACAGGGGGGTGGATACGCAGTATTTT | TRBJ2-3 | TRBD1 | TRBV12-5 | .